These 6 T cell receptor beta chains came from one sample sequenced in a study of T cell repertoires in cytomegalovirus infection. TCRdb reanalysed the reads using MiXCR and keeps one entry per CDR3 protein. The sample includes 110,000 or so distinct CDR3 sequences, roughly 30% of them seen just once. What these receptors recognize is not known. The material was CD8+ T cells from cultured PBMCs, obtained from culture after CMV antigen stimulation. The origin of the receptors is a human donor in good health (CMV status not recorded). Some clones in this sample may be carry-over from other donors' samples.

CDR3 protein: CASSPQDREFTEAFF. The DNA for the CDR3 is TGTGCCAGCAGCCCTCAGGACAGGGAGTTTACTGAAGCTTTCTTT. This chain uses TRBV5-8 with TRBJ1-1; 8 bases agree with TRBD1. This CDR3 region has 15 residues. Germline lookup yields CDR1 SGHTS and CDR2 YDEGEE. The V gene end was trimmed by 4 bases and the J gene end by 5 bases; junction bases not matched to a gene: 10. Together with reference TRBV5-8 and TRBJ1-1, the CDR3 gives the full variable domain: EAGVTQSPTHLIKTRGQQATLRCSPISGHTSVYWYQQALGLGLQFLLWYDEGEERNRGNFPPRFSGRQFPNYSSELNVNALELEDSALYLCASSPQDREFTEAFFGQGTRLTVV.

The CDR3 nucleotides are TGTGCCAGCAGCCATCCGACCGTGGTTACCTCTGGGGCCAACGTCCTGACTTTC. This encodes CASSHPTVVTSGANVLTF. V and J are TRBV28 and TRBJ2-6; unclear D gene. The length of the CDR3 is 18 residues. CDR1 is MDHEN and CDR2 is SYDVKM in the germline V gene. The germline V and J ends were trimmed by 6 bases and 0 bases, with 18 bases remaining between them.

This clonotype was recorded once. V and J are TRBV6-1 and TRBJ2-1; D is possibly TRBD1 (5 bases). The ends were cut back, 10 bases at V and 7 bases at J, with 23 bases in the middle. Looked up from germline, CDR1 is MNHNS and CDR2 is SASEGT. CDR3 length equals 15 residues. The CDR3 here is CAIEKGAGSENEQFF. The CDR3 DNA is TGTGCCATCGAGAAAGGGGCAGGGTCGGAAAATGAGCAGTTCTTC.

By sample fraction, this clonotype is large. The chain carries TRBV5-4 and TRBJ2-6; D gene ambiguous. Germline CDR1 reads SGHNT; CDR2 reads YYREEE (reference sequence). CDR3 length: 16 amino acids. The V gene lost 5 bases and the J gene lost 2 bases, with 14 bases spanning the gap. CDR3 loop: CASRIFGLTGANVLTF. The CDR3 DNA reads as TGTGCCAGCAGAATCTTCGGGTTGACTGGGGCCAACGTCCTGACTTTC.

There are a few counts of this clonotype. This sequence joins TRBV4-2 and TRBJ1-4; D ambiguous. CDR3 length: 15 amino acids. The V gene's germline CDR1 is LGHNA and CDR2 YNFKEQ. Trimming cost V 0 bases and J 8 bases, with 13 bases left between them. DNA for the CDR3: TGTGCCAGCAGCCAAGAGGGTATTCGGGTAGAAAAACTGTTTTTT. It translates to CASSQEGIRVEKLFF.

This clonotype was observed a handful of times. This sequence joins TRBV2 and TRBJ2-3; D remains unclear. CDR3 length: 14 residues. Germline assignment: CDR1 SNHLY and CDR2 FYNNEI. V was cut by 1 base and J by 2 bases, with 7 bases left in between. The CDR3 loop reads CASSEVRNTDTQYF. In DNA, the CDR3 is TGTGCCAGCAGTGAAGTGCGGAACACAGATACGCAGTATTTT.